The subject of this entry is one T cell receptor beta chain. Its antigen remains unidentified. The CDR3 sequence is 15 residues long. J gave up 5 bases and V 4 bases, and 4 bases lay outside the gene matches. Germline values: CDR1 ENHRY, CDR2 SYGVKD. The data derive from a study of T cells in narcolepsy. Background on the study: Donors had narcolepsy type 1 or type 2, or were healthy controls. General observations from the study: HCRT-specific and TRIB2-specific autoreactive clonotypes appeared among same-patient CSF and blood CD4+ clonotypes. Some memory CD4+ repertoires had no autoreactive clone sequences. Healthy controls reportedly lacked the autoreactive clonotypes serially found in patients' blood.

Using immunoSEQ multiplex PCR, the repertoire was profiled, and TCRdb retains in-frame clones only, with some absent. The table lists more than 20,000 clones, more than 65% of them singletons, with roughly 0.98% in the top ten. V gene TRBV10-3 combines with J gene TRBJ2-1, with 11 bases that match TRBD2. The sequenced sample consisted of memory (CD45RA-) CD4+ T cells from blood. The source of this sequence is a human donor in good health. CDR3 region: CAISGLAGINNEQFF. CDR3 in DNA: TGTGCCATCAGTGGACTAGCGGGAATAAACAATGAGCAGTTCTTC.